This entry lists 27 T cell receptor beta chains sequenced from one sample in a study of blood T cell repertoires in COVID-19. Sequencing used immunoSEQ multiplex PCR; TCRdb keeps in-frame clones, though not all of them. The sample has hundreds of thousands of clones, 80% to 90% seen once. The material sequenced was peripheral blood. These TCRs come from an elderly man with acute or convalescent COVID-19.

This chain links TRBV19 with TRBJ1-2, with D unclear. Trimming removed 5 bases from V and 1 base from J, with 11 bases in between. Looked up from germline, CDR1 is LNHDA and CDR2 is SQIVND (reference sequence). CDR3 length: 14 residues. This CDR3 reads CASSPQAVNYGYTF. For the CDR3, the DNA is TGTGCCAGTAGTCCGCAAGCCGTTAACTATGGCTACACCTTC.

CDR3 sequence (DNA): TGCGCCAGCAGCCAAGAAGGCGGGGTAACAGATACGCAGTATTTT. Its translation is CASSQEGGVTDTQYF. V and J are TRBV4-3 and TRBJ2-3; D might be TRBD2 (6 bases). This CDR3 comprises 15 residues. V lost 0 bases and J 3 bases, leaving 10 bases between the germline ends. CDR1 and CDR2 (germline): LGHNA, YSLEER.

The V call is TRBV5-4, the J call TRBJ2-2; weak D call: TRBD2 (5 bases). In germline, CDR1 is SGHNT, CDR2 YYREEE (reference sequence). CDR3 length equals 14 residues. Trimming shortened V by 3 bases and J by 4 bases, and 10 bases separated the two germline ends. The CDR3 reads CASSSERSTGELFF. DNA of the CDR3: TGTGCCAGCAGCTCCGAGCGGTCCACCGGGGAGCTGTTTTTT.

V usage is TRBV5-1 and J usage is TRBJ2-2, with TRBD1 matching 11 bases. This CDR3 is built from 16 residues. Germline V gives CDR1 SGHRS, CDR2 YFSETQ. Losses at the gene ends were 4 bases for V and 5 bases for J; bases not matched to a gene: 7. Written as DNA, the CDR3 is TGCGCCAGCAGCCCAGGACAGGGGGCGCGGACCGGGGAGCTGTTTTTT. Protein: CASSPGQGARTGELFF.

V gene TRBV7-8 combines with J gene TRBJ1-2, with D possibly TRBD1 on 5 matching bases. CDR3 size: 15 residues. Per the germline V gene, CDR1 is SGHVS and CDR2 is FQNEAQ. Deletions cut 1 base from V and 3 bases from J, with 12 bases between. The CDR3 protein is CASSLVAGVDYGYTF. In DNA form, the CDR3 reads TGTGCCAGCAGCTTAGTAGCGGGGGTAGACTATGGCTACACCTTC.

The CDR3 coding sequence is TGCGCCAGCAGCCAAGCCCGAGTGGGGGGAGGGAGGTCCTACGAGCAGTACTTC. Its protein product is CASSQARVGGGRSYEQYF. This chain connects TRBV4-3 to TRBJ2-7; 7 bases are shared with TRBD2. The CDR3 sequence is 18 residues long. V lost 1 base and J lost 1; bases outside the gene matches: 13. Germline V lookup: CDR1 LGHNA, CDR2 YSLEER.

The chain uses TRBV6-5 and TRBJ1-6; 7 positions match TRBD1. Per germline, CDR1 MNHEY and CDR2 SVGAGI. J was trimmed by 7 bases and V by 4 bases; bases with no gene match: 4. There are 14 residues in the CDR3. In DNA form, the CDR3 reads TGTGCCAGCAGTTCTGACAGGGCGAATTCACCCCTCCACTTT. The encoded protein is CASSSDRANSPLHF.

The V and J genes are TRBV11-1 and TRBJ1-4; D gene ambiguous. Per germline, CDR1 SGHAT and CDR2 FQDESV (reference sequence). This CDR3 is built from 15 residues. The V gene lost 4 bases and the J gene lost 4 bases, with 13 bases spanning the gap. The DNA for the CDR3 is TGTGCCAGCAGCTCGTGGACGGGAGATAATGAAAAACTGTTTTTT. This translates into CASSSWTGDNEKLFF.

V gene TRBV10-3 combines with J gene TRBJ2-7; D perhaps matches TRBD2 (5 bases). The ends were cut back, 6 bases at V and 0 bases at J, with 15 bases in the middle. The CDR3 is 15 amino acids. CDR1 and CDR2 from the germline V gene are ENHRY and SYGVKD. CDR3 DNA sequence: TGTGCCATCAGGTCCTTTGAAGGGAGCTCCTACGAGCAGTACTTC. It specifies CAIRSFEGSSYEQYF.

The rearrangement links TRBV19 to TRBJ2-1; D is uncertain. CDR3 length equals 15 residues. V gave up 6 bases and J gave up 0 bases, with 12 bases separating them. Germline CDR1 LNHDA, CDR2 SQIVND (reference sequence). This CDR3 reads CASSYLFSSYNEQFF. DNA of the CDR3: TGTGCCAGTAGCTATTTATTTAGCTCCTACAATGAGCAGTTCTTC. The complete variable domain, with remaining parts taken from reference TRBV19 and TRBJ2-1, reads DGGITQSPKYLFRKEGQNVTLSCEQNLNHDAMYWYRQDPGQGLRLIYYSQIVNDFQKGDIAEGYSVSREKKESFPLTVTSAQKNPTAFYLCASSYLFSSYNEQFFGPGTRLTVL.

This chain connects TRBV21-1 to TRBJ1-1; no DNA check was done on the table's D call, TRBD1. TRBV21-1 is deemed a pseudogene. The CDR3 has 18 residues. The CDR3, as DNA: TGTGCCAGCAGCAAGCCCCGGGACAGGGGGAGGATGAACACTGAAGCTTTCTTT. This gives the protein CASSKPRDRGRMNTEAFF.

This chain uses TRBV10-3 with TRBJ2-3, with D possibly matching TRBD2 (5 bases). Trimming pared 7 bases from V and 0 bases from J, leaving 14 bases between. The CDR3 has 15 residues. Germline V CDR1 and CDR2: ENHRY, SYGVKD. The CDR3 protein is CAIMGGSSSTDTQYF. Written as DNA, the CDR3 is TGTGCCATCATGGGCGGGTCTTCTAGCACAGATACGCAGTATTTT.

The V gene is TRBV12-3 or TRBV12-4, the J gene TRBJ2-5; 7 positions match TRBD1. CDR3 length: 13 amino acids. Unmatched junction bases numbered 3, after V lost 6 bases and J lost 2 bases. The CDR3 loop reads CASRGQPQETQYF. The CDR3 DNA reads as TGTGCCAGCAGGGGACAGCCTCAAGAGACCCAGTACTTC.

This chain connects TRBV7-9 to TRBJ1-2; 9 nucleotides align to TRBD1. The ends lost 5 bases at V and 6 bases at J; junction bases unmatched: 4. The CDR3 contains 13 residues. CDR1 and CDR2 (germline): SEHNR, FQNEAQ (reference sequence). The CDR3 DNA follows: TGTGCCAGCAGCCCCGGGACAGGGAATGGCTACACCTTC. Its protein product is CASSPGTGNGYTF.

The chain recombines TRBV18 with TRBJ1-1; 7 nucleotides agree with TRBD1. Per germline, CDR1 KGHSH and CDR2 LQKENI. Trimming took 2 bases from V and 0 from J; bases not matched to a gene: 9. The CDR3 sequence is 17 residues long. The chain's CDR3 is CASSPTGTANLNTEAFF. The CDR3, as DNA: TGTGCCAGCTCACCAACCGGGACAGCTAACCTGAACACTGAAGCTTTCTTT.

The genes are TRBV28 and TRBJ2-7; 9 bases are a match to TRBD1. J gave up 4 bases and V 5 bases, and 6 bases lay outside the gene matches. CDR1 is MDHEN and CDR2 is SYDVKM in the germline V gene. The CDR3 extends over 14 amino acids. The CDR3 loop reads CASSPTGTGYEQYF. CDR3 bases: TGTGCCAGCAGTCCGACCGGGACAGGGTACGAGCAGTACTTC.

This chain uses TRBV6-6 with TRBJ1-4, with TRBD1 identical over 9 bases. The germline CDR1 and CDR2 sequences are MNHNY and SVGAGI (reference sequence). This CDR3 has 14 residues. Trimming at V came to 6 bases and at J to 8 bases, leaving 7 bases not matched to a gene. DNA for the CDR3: TGTGCCAGCAGGTCGGGACAGGGCGGCGAAAAACTGTTTTTT. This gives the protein CASRSGQGGEKLFF.

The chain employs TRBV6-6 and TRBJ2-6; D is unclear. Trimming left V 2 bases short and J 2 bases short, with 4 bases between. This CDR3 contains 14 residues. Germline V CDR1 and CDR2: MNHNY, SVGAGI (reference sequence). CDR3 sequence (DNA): TGTGCCAGCAGTTACCCCACTGGGGCCAACGTCCTGACTTTC. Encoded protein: CASSYPTGANVLTF.

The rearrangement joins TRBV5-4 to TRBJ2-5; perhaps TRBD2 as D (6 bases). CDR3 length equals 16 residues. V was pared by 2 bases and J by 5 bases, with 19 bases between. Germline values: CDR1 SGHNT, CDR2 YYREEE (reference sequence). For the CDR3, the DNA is TGTGCCAGCAGCTTTGGGGGTAGCGGAGCCCGGGAGACCCAGTACTTC. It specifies CASSFGGSGARETQYF.

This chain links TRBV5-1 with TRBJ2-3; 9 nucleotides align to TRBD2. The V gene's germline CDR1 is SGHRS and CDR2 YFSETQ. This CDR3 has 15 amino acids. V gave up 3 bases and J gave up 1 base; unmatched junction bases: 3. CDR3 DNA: TGCGCCAGCAGCTCGCGGACTAGCGGCACAGATACGCAGTATTTT. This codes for CASSSRTSGTDTQYF.

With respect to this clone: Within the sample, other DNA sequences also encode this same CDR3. The CDR3 region has the DNA TGTGCCAGCTCACCCGCGAGCTCCTACGAGCAGTACTTC. It codes for CASSPASSYEQYF. The V and J genes are TRBV18 and TRBJ2-7; D is undetermined. The CDR3 is 13 amino acids. The germline V and J ends were trimmed by 3 bases and 0 bases, with 6 bases remaining between them. Germline CDR1 reads KGHSH; CDR2 reads LQKENI.

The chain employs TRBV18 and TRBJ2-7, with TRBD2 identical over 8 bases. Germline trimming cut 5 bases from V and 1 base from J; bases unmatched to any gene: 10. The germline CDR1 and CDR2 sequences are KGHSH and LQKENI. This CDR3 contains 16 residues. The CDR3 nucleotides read TGTGCCAGCTCAACAGGGCTCACGGGAGGGTCCTACGAGCAGTACTTC. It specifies CASSTGLTGGSYEQYF.

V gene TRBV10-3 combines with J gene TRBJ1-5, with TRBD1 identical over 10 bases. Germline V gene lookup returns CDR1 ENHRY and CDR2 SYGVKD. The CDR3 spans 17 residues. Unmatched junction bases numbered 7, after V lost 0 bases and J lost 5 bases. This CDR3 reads CAISESWGQGQDQPQHF. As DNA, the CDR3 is TGTGCCATCAGTGAGTCATGGGGACAGGGGCAGGATCAGCCCCAGCATTTT.

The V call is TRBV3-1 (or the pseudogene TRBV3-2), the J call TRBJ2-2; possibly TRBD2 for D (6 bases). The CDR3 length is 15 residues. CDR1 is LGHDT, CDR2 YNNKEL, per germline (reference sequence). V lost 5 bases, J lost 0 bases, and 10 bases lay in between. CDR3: CASSGGVPNTGELFF. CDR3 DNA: TGTGCCAGCAGCGGAGGGGTTCCGAACACCGGGGAGCTGTTTTTT.

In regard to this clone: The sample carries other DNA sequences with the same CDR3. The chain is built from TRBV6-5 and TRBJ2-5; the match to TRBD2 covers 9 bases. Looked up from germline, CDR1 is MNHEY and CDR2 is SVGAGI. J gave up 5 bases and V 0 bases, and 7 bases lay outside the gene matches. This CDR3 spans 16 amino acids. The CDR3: CASSYSSAGGRETQYF. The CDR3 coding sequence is TGTGCCAGCAGTTACTCGTCGGCGGGGGGGCGGGAGACCCAGTACTTC.

The DNA of the CDR3 is TGTGCCAGCAGCTTAGCAGGACTTGGAACTAATGAAAAACTGTTTTTT. It translates to CASSLAGLGTNEKLFF. V gene TRBV7-8 combines with J gene TRBJ1-4; D not resolved. The V and J ends lost 0 bases and 1 base respectively, with 9 bases between them. The CDR3 runs 16 residues. The germline gives CDR1 SGHVS, CDR2 FQNEAQ.

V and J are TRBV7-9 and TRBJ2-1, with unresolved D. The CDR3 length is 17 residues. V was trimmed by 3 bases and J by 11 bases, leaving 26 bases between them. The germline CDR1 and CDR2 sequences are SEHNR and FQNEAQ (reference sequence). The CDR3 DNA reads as TGTGCCAGCAGCTTCAGCCCCCGGAGTCAAAAAAACATGCAGCAGTTCTTC. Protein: CASSFSPRSQKNMQQFF.